The next 14 T cell receptor beta chains were all read from a single sample in a study of blood T cell repertoires in COVID-19. Sequencing used immunoSEQ multiplex PCR; TCRdb keeps in-frame clones, though not all of them. The table includes some 45,000 clones, more than 80% detected once. The sample comprised peripheral blood. All receptors derive from a man between 60 and 70 years old with COVID-19, enrolled during active disease.

The chain combines TRBV23-1 with TRBJ2-5; 7 positions match TRBD1. TRBV23-1 qualifies as an ORF whose function is uncertain. This CDR3 is built from 14 residues. With 2 bases clipped from V and 4 bases from J, the junction kept 4 bases outside the gene matches. The DNA for the CDR3 is TGCGCCAGCAGTCAACCGACAGGGCGAGAGACCCAGTACTTC. It yields the protein CASSQPTGRETQYF.

The chain recombines TRBV19 with TRBJ2-1; TRBD1 matches at 10 bases. This CDR3 has 16 residues. V lost 3 bases to trimming and J lost 5 bases; unmatched junction nucleotides: 7. Germline V gene lookup returns CDR1 LNHDA and CDR2 SQIVND (reference sequence). DNA of the CDR3: TGTGCCAGTAGTATCCCGACAGGGGGCGTCCACAATGAGCAGTTCTTC. Amino acid sequence: CASSIPTGGVHNEQFF.

The CDR3 loop reads CAWSKFGEAGANVLTF. The CDR3 DNA is TGTGCCTGGAGTAAGTTTGGGGAGGCTGGGGCCAACGTCCTGACTTTC. This sequence joins TRBV30 and TRBJ2-6, with D possibly matching TRBD2 (6 bases). Germline V gene lookup returns CDR1 GTSNPN and CDR2 SVGIG (reference sequence). This CDR3 comprises 16 residues. The V gene lost 2 bases and the J gene lost 2 bases, with 13 bases spanning the gap. Combining the CDR3 with reference TRBV30 and TRBJ2-6 gives the whole variable domain SQTIHQWPATLVQPVGSPLSLECTVEGTSNPNLYWYRQAAGRGLQLLFYSVGIGQISSEVPQNLSASRPQDRQFILSSKKLLLSDSGFYLCAWSKFGEAGANVLTFGAGSRLTVL.

The chain uses TRBV5-5 and TRBJ1-6; TRBD1 matches at 7 bases. The ends lost 0 bases at V and 6 bases at J; junction bases unmatched: 9. The CDR3 loop spans 17 amino acids. Germline V gene sequence: CDR1 SGHKS, CDR2 YYEKEE (reference sequence). This chain's CDR3 is CASSLGAGGWSNSPLHF. The CDR3, as DNA: TGTGCCAGCAGCTTGGGAGCAGGGGGATGGAGTAATTCACCCCTCCACTTT.

This chain connects TRBV6-5 to TRBJ2-2; maybe TRBD2 (6 bases). This CDR3 comprises 14 residues. V dropped 7 bases and J dropped 6 bases, with 15 bases sitting between them. CDR1 and CDR2 (germline): MNHEY, SVGAGI. The CDR3 here is CASTRRDIAGELFF. The CDR3 nucleotides read TGTGCCAGCACCCGGAGGGATATTGCCGGGGAGCTGTTTTTT.

The V and J genes are TRBV2 and TRBJ2-1, with 8 bases identical to TRBD1. V lost 6 bases to trimming and J lost 1 base; unmatched junction nucleotides: 5. The CDR3 consists of 15 residues. Germline values: CDR1 SNHLY, CDR2 FYNNEI. CDR3 protein: CASSFRGLSYNEQFF. CDR3 coding DNA: TGTGCCAGCAGCTTCAGGGGGCTTTCCTACAATGAGCAGTTCTTC.

V is TRBV13 and J is TRBJ1-2; D possibly corresponds to TRBD1 (6 bases). Deletions cut 5 bases from V and 0 bases from J, with 22 bases between. Germline V CDR1 and CDR2: PRHDT, FYEKMQ (reference sequence). CDR3 length: 18 residues. The CDR3 DNA sequence: TGTGCCAGCAGCGCCAGGGCTACGGACAGTCCTACTAACTATGGCTACACCTTC. Its protein is CASSARATDSPTNYGYTF.

J is TRBJ1-1 and V is TRBV29-1; D may be TRBD1 (5 bases). Germline V gene lookup returns CDR1 SQVTM and CDR2 ANQGSEA. This CDR3 spans 13 amino acids. V dropped 7 bases and J dropped 2 bases, with 14 bases sitting between them. The CDR3 DNA sequence: TGCAGCGCCCTGACAGCGACTAACACTGAAGCTTTCTTT. Its translation: CSALTATNTEAFF.

CDR3 residues: CASSPNTGGVSYGYTF. CDR3 DNA: TGCGCCAGCAGCCCGAACACAGGGGGCGTAAGCTATGGCTACACCTTC. The V gene is TRBV5-1, the J gene TRBJ1-2, with 9 bases aligning to TRBD1. This CDR3 has 16 amino acids. Germline V gene data show CDR1 as SGHRS and CDR2 as YFSETQ. The V and J ends lost 4 bases and 4 bases, in that order; junction bases with no gene match: 11.

This clone is a singleton in its sample. The chain combines TRBV25-1 with TRBJ2-1, with D tentatively TRBD2 (6 bases). The V end lost 1 base, the J end lost 4 bases, and 17 bases lay between the germline ends. This CDR3 comprises 17 residues. Germline loops: CDR1 MGHDK, CDR2 SYGVNS. CDR3 sequence (DNA): TGTGCCAGCAGTGAATTCCAGCCGGGAGTAGGATACAATGAGCAGTTCTTC. It translates to CASSEFQPGVGYNEQFF.

This chain joins TRBV7-2 and TRBJ1-1; D is undetermined. The CDR3 is 11 amino acids. The V gene's germline CDR1 is SGHTA and CDR2 FQGNSA. V dropped 5 bases and J dropped 1 base, with 2 bases sitting between them. The DNA of the CDR3 is TGTGCCAGCAGCCGGAACACTGAAGCTTTCTTT. This sequence encodes CASSRNTEAFF. Full variable domain (outside the CDR3, taken from reference TRBV7-2 and TRBJ1-1): GAGVSQSPSNKVTEKGKDVELRCDPISGHTALYWYRQSLGQGLEFLIYFQGNSAPDKSGLPSDRFSAERTGGSVSTLTIQRTQQEDSAVYLCASSRNTEAFFGQGTRLTVV.

This clone was counted once. The gene calls are TRBV12-3 or TRBV12-4 and TRBJ2-2, with D perhaps matching TRBD2 (6 bases). The CDR3 is made up of 13 amino acids. V was shortened by 6 bases and J by 3 bases, with 8 bases between the two germline ends. This CDR3 reads CASRRGDTGELFF. CDR3 bases: TGTGCCAGCAGGCGGGGAGACACCGGGGAGCTGTTTTTT.

The chain has TRBV20-1 and TRBJ1-1, with D uncertain. The CDR3 is made up of 12 amino acids. The germline V and J ends were trimmed by 3 bases and 2 bases, with 7 bases remaining between them. CDR1 and CDR2 from the germline V gene are DFQATT and SNEGSKA (reference sequence). In DNA form, the CDR3 reads TGCAGTGCTAGTTACTATAACACTGAAGCTTTCTTT. The encoded protein is CSASYYNTEAFF.

The CDR3 sequence: CASSLDASGVYEQYF. DNA of the CDR3: TGCGCCAGCAGCTTGGACGCTAGCGGGGTCTACGAGCAGTACTTC. This chain connects TRBV5-1 to TRBJ2-7, with 9 bases that match TRBD2. This CDR3 spans 15 amino acids. Germline values: CDR1 SGHRS, CDR2 YFSETQ. Trimming cost V 0 bases and J 3 bases; bases outside gene matches: 4.